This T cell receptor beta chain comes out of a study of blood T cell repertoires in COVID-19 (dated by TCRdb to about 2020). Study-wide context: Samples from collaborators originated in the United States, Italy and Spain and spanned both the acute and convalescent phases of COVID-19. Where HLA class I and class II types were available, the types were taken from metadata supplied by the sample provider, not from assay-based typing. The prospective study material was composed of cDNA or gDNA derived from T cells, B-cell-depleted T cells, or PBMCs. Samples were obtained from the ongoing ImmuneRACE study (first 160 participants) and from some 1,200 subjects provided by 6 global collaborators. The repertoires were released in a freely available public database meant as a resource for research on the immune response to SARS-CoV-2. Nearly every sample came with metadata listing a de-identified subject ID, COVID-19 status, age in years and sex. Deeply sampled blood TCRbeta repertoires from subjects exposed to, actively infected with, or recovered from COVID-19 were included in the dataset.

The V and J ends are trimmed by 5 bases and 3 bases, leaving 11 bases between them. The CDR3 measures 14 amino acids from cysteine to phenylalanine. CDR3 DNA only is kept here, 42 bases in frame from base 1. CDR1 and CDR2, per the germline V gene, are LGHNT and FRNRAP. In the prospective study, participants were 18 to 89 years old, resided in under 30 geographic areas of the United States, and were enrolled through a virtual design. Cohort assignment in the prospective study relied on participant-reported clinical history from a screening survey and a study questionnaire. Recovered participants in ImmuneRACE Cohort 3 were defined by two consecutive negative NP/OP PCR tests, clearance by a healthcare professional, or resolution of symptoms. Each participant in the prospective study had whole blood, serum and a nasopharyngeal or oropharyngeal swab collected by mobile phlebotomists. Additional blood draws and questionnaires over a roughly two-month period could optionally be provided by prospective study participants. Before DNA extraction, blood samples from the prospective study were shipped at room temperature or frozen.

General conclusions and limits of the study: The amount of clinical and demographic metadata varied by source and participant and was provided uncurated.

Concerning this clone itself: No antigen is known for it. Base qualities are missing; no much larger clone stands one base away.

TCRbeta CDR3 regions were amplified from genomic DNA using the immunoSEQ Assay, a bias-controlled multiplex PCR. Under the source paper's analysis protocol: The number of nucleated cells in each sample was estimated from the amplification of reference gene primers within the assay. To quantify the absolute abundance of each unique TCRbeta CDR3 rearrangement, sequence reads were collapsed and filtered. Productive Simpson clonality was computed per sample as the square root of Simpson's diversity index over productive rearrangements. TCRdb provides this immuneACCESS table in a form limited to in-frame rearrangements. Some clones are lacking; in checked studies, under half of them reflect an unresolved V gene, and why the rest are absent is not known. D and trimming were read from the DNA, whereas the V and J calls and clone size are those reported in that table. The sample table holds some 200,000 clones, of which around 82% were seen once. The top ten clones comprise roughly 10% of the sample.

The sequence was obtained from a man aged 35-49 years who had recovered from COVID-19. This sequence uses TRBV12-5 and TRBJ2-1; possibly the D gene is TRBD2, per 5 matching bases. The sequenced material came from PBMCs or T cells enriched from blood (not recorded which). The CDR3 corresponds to CASGREYHYNEQFF. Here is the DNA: TGTGCTAGTGGTAGGGAGTACCACTACAATGAGCAGTTCTTC.